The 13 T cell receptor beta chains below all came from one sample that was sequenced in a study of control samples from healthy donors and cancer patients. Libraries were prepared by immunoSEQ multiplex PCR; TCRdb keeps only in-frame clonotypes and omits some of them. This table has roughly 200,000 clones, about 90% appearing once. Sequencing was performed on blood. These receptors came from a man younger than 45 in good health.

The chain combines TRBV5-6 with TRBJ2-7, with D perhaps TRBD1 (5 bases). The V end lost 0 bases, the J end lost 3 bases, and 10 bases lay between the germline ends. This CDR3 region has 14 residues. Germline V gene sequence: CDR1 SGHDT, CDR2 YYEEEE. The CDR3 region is CASSLVGQIYEQYF. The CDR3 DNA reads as TGTGCCAGCAGCTTGGTAGGACAAATCTACGAGCAGTACTTC.

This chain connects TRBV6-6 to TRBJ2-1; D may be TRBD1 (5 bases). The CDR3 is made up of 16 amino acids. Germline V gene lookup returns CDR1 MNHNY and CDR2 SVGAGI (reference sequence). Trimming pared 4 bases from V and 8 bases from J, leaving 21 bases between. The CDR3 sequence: CASSSGNTGPLDEQFF. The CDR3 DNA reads TGTGCCAGCAGTTCTGGTAATACAGGTCCCCTCGATGAGCAGTTCTTC.

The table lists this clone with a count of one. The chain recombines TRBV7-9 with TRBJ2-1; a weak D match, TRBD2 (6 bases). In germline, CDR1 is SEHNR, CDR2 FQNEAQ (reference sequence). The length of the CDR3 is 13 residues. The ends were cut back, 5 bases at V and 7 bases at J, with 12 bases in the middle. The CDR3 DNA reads TGTGCCAGCAGCATTCTAGCGAATAATGAGCAGTTCTTC. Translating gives CASSILANNEQFF.

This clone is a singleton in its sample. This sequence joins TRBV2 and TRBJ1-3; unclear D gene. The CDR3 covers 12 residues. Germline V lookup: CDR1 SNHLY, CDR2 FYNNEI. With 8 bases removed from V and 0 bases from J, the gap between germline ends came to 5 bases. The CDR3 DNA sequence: TGTGCCAGCCGGAGCTCTGGAAACACCATATATTTT. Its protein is CASRSSGNTIYF. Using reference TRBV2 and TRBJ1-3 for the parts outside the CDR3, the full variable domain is EPEVTQTPSHQVTQMGQEVILRCVPISNHLYFYWYRQILGQKVEFLVSFYNNEISEKSEIFDDQFSVERPDGSNFTLKIRSTKLEDSAMYFCASRSSGNTIYFGEGSWLTVV.

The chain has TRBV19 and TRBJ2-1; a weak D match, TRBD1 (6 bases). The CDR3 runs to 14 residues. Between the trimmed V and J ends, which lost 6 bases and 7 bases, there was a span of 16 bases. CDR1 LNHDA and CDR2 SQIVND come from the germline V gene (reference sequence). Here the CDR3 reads CASRGARNRNEQFF. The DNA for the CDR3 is TGTGCCAGTAGGGGGGCTAGAAATAGGAATGAGCAGTTCTTC.

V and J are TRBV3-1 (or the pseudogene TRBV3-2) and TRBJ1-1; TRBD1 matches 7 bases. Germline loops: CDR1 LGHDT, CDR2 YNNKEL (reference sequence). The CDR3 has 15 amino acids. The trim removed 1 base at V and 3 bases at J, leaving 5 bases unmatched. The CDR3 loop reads CASSQGTGLYTEAFF. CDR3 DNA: TGTGCCAGCAGCCAAGGGACAGGATTATACACTGAAGCTTTCTTT.

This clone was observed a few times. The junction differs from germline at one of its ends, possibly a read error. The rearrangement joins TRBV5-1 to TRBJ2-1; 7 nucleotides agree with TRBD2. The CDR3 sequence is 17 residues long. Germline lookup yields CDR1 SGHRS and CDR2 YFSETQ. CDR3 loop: CASSFAEGGGPYDEQFF. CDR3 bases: TGCGCCAGCAGCTTTGCCGAGGGCGGGGGACCCTACGATGAGCAGTTCTTC.

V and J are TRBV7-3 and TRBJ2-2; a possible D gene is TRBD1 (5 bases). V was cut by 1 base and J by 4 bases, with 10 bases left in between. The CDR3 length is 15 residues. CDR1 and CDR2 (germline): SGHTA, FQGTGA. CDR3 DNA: TGTGCCAGCAGCTTAAGACAGTCGGGCACCGGGGAGCTGTTTTTT. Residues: CASSLRQSGTGELFF.

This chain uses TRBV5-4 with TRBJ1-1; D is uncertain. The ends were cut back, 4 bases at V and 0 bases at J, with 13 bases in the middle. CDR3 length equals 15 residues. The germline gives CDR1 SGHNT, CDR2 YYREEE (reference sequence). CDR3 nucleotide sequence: TGTGCCAGCAGCGGGAACAGAGTCTTGAACACTGAAGCTTTCTTT. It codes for CASSGNRVLNTEAFF. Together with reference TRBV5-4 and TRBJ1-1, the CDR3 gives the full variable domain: ETGVTQSPTHLIKTRGQQVTLRCSSQSGHNTVSWYQQALGQGPQFIFQYYREEENGRGNFPPRFSGLQFPNYSSELNVNALELDDSALYLCASSGNRVLNTEAFFGQGTRLTVV.

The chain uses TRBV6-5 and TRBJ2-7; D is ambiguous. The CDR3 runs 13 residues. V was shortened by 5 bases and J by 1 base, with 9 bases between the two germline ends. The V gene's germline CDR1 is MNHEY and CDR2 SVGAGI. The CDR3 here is CASSLGFSYEQYF. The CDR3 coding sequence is TGTGCCAGCAGTCTGGGATTTTCCTACGAGCAGTACTTC.

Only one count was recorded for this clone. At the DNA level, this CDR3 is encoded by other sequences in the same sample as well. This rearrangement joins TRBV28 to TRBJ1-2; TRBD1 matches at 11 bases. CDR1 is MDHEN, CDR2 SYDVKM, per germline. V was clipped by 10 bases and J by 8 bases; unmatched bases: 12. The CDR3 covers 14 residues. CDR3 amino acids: CATRPGQGAGGYTF. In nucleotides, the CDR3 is TGTGCCACGCGCCCCGGACAGGGGGCGGGAGGCTACACCTTC.

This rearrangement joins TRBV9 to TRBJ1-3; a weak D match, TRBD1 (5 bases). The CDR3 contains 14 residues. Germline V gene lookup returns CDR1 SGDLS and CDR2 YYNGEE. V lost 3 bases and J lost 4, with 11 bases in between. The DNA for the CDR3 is TGTGCCAGCAGCGGCCAGGGCTTAGGAAACACCATATATTTT. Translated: CASSGQGLGNTIYF.

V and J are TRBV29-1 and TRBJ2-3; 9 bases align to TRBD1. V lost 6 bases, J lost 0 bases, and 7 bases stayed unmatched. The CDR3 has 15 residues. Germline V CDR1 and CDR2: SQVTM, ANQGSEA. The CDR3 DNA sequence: TGCAGCGTGGGGGACAGGGCCACTAGCACAGATACGCAGTATTTT. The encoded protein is CSVGDRATSTDTQYF.